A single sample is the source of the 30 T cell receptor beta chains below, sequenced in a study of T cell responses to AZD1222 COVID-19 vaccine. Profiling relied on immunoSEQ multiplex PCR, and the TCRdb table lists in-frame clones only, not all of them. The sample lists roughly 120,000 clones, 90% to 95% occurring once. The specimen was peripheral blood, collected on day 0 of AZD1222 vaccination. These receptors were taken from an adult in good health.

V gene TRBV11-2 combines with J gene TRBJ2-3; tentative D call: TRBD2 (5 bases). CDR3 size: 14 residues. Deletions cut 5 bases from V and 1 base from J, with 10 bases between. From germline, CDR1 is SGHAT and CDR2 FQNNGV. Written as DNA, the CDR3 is TGTGCCAGCAGCCCCCGGACTGGCACAGATACGCAGTATTTT. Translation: CASSPRTGTDTQYF.

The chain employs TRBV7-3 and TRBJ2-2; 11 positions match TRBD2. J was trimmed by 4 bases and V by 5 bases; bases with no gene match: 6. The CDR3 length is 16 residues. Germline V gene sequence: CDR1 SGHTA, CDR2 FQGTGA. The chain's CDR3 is CASSGHSGRGTGELFF. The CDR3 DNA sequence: TGTGCCAGCAGCGGACATAGCGGGAGGGGCACCGGGGAGCTGTTTTTT.

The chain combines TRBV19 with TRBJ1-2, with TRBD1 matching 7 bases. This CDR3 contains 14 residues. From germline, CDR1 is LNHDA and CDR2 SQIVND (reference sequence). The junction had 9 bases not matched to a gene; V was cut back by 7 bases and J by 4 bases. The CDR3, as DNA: TGTGCCAGTAAGCCCCGGGACAGAGCCTATGGCTACACCTTC. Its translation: CASKPRDRAYGYTF.

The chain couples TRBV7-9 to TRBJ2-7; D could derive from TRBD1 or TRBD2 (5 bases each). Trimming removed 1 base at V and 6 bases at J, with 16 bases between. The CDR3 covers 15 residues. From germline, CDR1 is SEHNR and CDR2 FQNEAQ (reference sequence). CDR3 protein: CASSLDPVGAGEQYF. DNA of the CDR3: TGTGCCAGCAGCTTAGACCCCGTCGGGGCAGGCGAGCAGTACTTC.

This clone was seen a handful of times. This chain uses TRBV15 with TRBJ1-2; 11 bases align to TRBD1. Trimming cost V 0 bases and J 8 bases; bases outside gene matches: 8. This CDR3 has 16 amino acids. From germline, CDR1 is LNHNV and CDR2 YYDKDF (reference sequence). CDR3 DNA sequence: TGTGCCACCAGCAGAGATCTTGGACAGGGGGCGCGGGGCTACACCTTC. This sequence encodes CATSRDLGQGARGYTF.

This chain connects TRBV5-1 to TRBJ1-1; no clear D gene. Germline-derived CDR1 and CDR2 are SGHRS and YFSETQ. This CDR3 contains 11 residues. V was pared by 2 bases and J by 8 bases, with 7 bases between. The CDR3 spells CASSFRGEAFF. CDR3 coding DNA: TGCGCCAGCAGCTTTCGAGGAGAAGCTTTCTTT.

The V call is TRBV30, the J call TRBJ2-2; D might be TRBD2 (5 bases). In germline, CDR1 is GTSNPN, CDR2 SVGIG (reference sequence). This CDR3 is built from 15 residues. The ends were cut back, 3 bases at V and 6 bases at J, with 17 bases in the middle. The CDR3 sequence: CAWRFSGSLAGELFF. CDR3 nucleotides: TGTGCCTGGAGATTCTCGGGATCCTTGGCCGGGGAGCTGTTTTTT.

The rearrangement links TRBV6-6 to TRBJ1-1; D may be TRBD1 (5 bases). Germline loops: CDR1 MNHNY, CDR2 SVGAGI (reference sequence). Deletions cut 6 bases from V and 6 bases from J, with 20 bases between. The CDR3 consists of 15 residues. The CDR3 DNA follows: TGTGCCAGCAGGGACACCAGGGTGCTATTGCCTGAAGCTTTCTTT. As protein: CASRDTRVLLPEAFF.

CDR3: CASSQDWADSYNEQFF. The CDR3 region has the DNA TGTGCCAGCAGCCAAGATTGGGCGGACTCCTACAATGAGCAGTTCTTC. This rearrangement joins TRBV3-1 (or the pseudogene TRBV3-2) to TRBJ2-1; unclear D gene. The CDR3 is 16 amino acids. In germline, CDR1 is LGHDT, CDR2 YNNKEL (reference sequence). Trimming left V 0 bases short and J 0 bases short, with 9 bases between.

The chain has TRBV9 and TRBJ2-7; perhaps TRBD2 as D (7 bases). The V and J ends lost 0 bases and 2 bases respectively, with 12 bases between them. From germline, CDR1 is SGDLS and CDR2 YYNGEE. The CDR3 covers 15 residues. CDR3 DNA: TGTGCCAGCAGCGTAGGGGGAGGGGGAACCTACGAGCAGTACTTC. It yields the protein CASSVGGGGTYEQYF.

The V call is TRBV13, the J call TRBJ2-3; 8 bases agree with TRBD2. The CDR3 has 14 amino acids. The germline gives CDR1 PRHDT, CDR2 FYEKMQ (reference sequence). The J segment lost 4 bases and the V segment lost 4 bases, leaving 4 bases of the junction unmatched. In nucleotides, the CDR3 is TGTGCCAGCAGCTCGGGACTAGGGGCAGATACGCAGTATTTT. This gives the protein CASSSGLGADTQYF.

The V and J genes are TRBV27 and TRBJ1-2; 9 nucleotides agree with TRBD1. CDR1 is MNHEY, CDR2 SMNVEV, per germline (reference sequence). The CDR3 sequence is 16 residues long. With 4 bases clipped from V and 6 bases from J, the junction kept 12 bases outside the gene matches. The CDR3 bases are TGTGCCAGCAGTTCAGAAGAACTAGGACAGGGGAATGGCTACACCTTC. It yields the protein CASSSEELGQGNGYTF.

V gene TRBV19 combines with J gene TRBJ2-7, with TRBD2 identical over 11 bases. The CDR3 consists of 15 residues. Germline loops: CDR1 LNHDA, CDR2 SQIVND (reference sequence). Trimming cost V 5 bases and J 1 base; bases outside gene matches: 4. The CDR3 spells CASSEGLAASYEQYF. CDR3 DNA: TGTGCCAGTAGTGAGGGACTAGCGGCTTCCTACGAGCAGTACTTC.

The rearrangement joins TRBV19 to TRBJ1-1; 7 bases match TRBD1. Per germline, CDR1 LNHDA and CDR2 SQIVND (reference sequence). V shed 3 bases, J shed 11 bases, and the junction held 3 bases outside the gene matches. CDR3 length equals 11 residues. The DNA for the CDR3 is TGTGCCAGTAGTATGACAGGGCGGGCTTTCTTT. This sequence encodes CASSMTGRAFF.

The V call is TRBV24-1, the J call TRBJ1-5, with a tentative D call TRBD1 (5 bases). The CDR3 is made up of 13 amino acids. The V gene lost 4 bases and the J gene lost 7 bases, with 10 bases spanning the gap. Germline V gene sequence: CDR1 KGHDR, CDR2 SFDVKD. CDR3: CATSESGPQPQHF. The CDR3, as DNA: TGTGCCACCAGTGAGTCGGGACCCCAGCCCCAGCATTTT.

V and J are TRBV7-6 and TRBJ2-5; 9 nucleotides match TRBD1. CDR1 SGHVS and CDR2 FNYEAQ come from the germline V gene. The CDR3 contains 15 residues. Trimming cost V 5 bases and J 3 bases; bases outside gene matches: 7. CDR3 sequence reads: CASSHAWTGEETQYF. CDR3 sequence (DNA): TGTGCCAGCAGCCACGCTTGGACAGGGGAAGAGACCCAGTACTTC.

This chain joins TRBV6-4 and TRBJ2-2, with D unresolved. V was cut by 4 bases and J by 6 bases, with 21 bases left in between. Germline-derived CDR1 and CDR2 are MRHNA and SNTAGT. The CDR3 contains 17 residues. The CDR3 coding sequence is TGTGCCAGCAGTGCAGTGCCCCGGTACTATCCCTCCGGGGAGCTGTTTTTT. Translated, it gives CASSAVPRYYPSGELFF.

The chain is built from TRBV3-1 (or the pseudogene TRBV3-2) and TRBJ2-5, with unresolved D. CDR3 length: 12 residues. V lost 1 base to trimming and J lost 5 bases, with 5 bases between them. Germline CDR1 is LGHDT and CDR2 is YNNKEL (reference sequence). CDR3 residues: CASSQGSETQYF. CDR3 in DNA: TGTGCCAGCAGCCAAGGGTCCGAGACCCAGTACTTC.

The CDR3 bases are TGTGCCTGGCTCAGGGGTAACTATGGCTACACCTTC. This gives the protein CAWLRGNYGYTF. This chain links TRBV30 with TRBJ1-2; the D gene is possibly TRBD1 (6 bases). The CDR3 length is 12 residues. Trimming took off 5 bases at V and 1 base at J, with 8 bases between the two ends. The V gene's germline CDR1 is GTSNPN and CDR2 SVGIG (reference sequence).

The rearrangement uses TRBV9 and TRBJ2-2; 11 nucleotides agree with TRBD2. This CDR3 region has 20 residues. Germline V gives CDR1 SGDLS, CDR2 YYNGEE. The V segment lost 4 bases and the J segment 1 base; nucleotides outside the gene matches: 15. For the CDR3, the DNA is TGTGCCAGCAGCCCATGGAGTCTAATGGGACTAGCGGAGAACACCGGGGAGCTGTTTTTT. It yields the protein CASSPWSLMGLAENTGELFF.

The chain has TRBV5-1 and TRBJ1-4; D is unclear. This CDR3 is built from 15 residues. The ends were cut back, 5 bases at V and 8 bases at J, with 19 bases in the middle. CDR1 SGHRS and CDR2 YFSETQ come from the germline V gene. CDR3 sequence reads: CASRFAPTGEEKLFF. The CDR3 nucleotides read TGCGCCAGCAGGTTCGCCCCCACTGGGGAGGAAAAACTGTTTTTT.

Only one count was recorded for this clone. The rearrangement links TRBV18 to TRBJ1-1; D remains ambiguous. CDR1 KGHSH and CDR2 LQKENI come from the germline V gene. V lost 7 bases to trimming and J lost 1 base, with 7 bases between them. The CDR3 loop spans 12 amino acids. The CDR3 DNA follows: TGTGCCAGCTGGGAGGAGAACACTGAAGCTTTCTTT. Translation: CASWEENTEAFF.

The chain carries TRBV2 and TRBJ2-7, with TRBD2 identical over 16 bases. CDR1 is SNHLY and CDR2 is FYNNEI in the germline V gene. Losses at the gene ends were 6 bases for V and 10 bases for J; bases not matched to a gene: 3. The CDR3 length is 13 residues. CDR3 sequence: CASSGTSGRAQYF. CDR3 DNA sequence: TGTGCCAGCAGCGGGACTAGCGGGAGGGCCCAGTACTTC.

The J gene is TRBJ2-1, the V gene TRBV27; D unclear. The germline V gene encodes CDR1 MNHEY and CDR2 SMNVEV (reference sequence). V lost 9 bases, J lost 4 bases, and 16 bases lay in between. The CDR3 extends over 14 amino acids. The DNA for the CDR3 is TGTGCCAGAAAAGTTGGTATGATATACAATGAGCAGTTCTTC. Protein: CARKVGMIYNEQFF.

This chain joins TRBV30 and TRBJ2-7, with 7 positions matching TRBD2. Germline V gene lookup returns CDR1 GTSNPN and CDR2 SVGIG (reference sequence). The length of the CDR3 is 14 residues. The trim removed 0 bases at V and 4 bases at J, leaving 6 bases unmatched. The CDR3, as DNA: TGTGCCTGGAGTGTACGCGGGGGTGGGTACGAGCAGTACTTC. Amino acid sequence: CAWSVRGGGYEQYF.

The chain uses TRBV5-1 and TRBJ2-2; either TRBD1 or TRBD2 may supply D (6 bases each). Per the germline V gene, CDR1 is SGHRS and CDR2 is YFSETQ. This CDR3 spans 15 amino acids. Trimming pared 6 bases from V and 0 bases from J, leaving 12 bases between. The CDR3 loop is CASITGAANTGELFF. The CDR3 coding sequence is TGCGCCAGCATTACGGGGGCCGCGAACACCGGGGAGCTGTTTTTT.

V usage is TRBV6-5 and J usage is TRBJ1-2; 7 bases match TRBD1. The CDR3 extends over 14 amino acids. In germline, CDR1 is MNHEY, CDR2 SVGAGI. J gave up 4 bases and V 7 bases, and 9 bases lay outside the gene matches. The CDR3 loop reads CASTKGQGGYGYTF. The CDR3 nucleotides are TGTGCCAGCACCAAGGGGCAGGGGGGCTATGGCTACACCTTC.

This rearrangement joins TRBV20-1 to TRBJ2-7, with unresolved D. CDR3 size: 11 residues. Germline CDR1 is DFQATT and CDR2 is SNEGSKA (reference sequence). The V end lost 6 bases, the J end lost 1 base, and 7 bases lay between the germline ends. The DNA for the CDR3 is TGCAGTGCCCCCTTGTCCTACGAGCAGTACTTC. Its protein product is CSAPLSYEQYF.

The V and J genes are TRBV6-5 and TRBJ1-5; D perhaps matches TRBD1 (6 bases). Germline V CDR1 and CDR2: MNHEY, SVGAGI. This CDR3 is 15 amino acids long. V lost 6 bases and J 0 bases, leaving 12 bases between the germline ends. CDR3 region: CASRGAGASNQPQHF. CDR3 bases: TGTGCCAGCAGGGGGGCCGGGGCTAGCAATCAGCCCCAGCATTTT.

The CDR3 loop is CASTLGQLSGNQPQHF. CDR3 sequence (DNA): TGTGCCAGCACCCTGGGACAGCTTTCTGGCAATCAGCCCCAGCATTTT. This chain links TRBV2 with TRBJ1-5, with 7 positions matching TRBD1. This CDR3 spans 16 amino acids. V shed 7 bases, J shed 2 bases, and the junction held 11 bases outside the gene matches. Per the germline V gene, CDR1 is SNHLY and CDR2 is FYNNEI. Filled out from reference TRBV2 and TRBJ1-5, the complete variable domain reads EPEVTQTPSHQVTQMGQEVILRCVPISNHLYFYWYRQILGQKVEFLVSFYNNEISEKSEIFDDQFSVERPDGSNFTLKIRSTKLEDSAMYFCASTLGQLSGNQPQHFGDGTRLSIL.